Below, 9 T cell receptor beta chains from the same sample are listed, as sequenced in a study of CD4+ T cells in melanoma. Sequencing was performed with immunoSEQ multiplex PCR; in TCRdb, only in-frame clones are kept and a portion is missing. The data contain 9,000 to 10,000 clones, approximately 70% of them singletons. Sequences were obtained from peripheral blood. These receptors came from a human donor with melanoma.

Here the CDR3 reads CARSLKRQSDSYIGGPQHF. The CDR3 bases are TGTGCCAGAAGCTTGAAACGCCAATCGGACAGCTACATAGGGGGGCCCCAGCATTTT. The chain joins TRBV5-3 to TRBJ1-5, with D possibly being TRBD1 (6 bases). TRBV5-3 has ORF status, its function being uncertain. The CDR3 extends over 19 amino acids. Trimming cost V 1 base and J 9 bases, with 29 bases left between them.

In DNA, the CDR3 is TGTGCCAGCAGCTTAGTTCCGAACGAGCAGTACTTC. Its protein product is CASSLVPNEQYF. This sequence joins TRBV11-2 and TRBJ2-7, with D unclear. The CDR3 spans 12 residues. CDR1 is SGHAT and CDR2 is FQNNGV in the germline V gene. V lost 1 base and J lost 5, with 6 bases in between.

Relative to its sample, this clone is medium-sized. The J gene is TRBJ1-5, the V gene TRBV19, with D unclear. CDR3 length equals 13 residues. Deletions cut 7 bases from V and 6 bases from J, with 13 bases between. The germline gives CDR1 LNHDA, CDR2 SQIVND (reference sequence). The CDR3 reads CASTRGAAQPQHF. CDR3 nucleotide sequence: TGTGCCAGTACCCGAGGAGCGGCTCAGCCCCAGCATTTT.

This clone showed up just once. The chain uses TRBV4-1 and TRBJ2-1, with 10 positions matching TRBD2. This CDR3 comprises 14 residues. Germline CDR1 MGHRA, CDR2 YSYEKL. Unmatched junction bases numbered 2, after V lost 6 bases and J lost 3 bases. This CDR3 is CASRLAGDYNEQFF. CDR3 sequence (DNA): TGCGCCAGCAGGCTAGCGGGGGACTACAATGAGCAGTTCTTC.

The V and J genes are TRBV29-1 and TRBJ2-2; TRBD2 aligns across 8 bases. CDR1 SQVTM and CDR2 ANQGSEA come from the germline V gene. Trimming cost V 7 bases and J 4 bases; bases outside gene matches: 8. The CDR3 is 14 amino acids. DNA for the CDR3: TGCAGCGCGGGGGGGGTCTTACTCACCGGGGAGCTGTTTTTT. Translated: CSAGGVLLTGELFF.

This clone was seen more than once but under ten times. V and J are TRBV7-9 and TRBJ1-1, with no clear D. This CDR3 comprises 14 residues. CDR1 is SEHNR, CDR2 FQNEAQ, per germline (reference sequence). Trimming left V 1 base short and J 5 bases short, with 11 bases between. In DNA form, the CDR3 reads TGTGCCAGCAGCTTAGACGGCGGGTGGACTGAAGCTTTCTTT. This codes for CASSLDGGWTEAFF.

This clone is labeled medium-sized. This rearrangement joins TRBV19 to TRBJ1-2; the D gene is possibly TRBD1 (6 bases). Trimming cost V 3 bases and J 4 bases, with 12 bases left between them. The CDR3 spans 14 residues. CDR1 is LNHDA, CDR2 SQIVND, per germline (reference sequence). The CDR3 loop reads CASSIMGASYGYTF. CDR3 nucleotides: TGTGCCAGTAGTATCATGGGGGCTTCCTATGGCTACACCTTC.

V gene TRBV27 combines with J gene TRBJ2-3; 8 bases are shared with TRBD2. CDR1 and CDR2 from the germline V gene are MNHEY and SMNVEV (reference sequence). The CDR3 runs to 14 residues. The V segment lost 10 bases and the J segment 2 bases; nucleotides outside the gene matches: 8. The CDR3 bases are TGTGCCATCCGGGGGGGCAGGTTCACAGATACGCAGTATTTT. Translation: CAIRGGRFTDTQYF.

CDR3 coding DNA: TGTGCCAGCAGTTACCCCGGGTACACTGAAGCTTTCTTT. Translating gives CASSYPGYTEAFF. The J gene is TRBJ1-1, the V gene TRBV6-5; D uncertain. V lost 2 bases and J 3 bases, leaving 7 bases between the germline ends. The germline V gene encodes CDR1 MNHEY and CDR2 SVGAGI. The CDR3 covers 13 residues.